Shown below are 17 T cell receptor beta chains from a single sample sequenced in a study of T cell responses to AZD1222 COVID-19 vaccine. The protocol was immunoSEQ multiplex PCR, while the TCRdb copy is restricted to in-frame clones and leaves out a portion. The sample lists approximately 120,000 clones; roughly 90% were seen once. The sequencing used peripheral blood, collected on day 0 of AZD1222 vaccination. The origin of the receptors is an adult in good health.

V usage is TRBV5-1 and J usage is TRBJ2-7, with TRBD1 identical over 7 bases. V lost 3 bases to trimming and J lost 1 base; unmatched junction nucleotides: 1. The CDR3 spans 13 residues. Germline lookup yields CDR1 SGHRS and CDR2 YFSETQ. CDR3 in DNA: TGCGCCAGCAGCTCGGGACAGTCCTACGAGCAGTACTTC. Translating it yields CASSSGQSYEQYF.

The J gene is TRBJ2-1, the V gene TRBV30, with unresolved D. The CDR3 runs 11 residues. Trimming left V 0 bases short and J 6 bases short, with 3 bases between. Looked up from germline, CDR1 is GTSNPN and CDR2 is SVGIG (reference sequence). CDR3 amino acids: CAWSVVNEQFF. The CDR3 DNA follows: TGTGCCTGGAGTGTAGTCAATGAGCAGTTCTTC.

The chain uses TRBV24-1 and TRBJ2-1; TRBD2 is a possible D gene (6 bases). CDR1 is KGHDR, CDR2 SFDVKD, per germline. The V and J ends lost 9 bases and 3 bases respectively, with 14 bases between them. CDR3 length: 14 residues. Here the CDR3 DNA reads TGTGCCACCTCCTTCGGGAGTGACTACAATGAGCAGTTCTTC. It translates to CATSFGSDYNEQFF.

The chain couples TRBV5-4 to TRBJ2-1; 10 bases are shared with TRBD2. The CDR3 is made up of 16 amino acids. Germline V gene lookup returns CDR1 SGHNT and CDR2 YYREEE (reference sequence). J was trimmed by 9 bases and V by 3 bases; bases with no gene match: 12. This CDR3 is CASSSRGVAGGTEQFF. The CDR3 DNA follows: TGTGCCAGCAGCTCCCGTGGGGTAGCGGGAGGTACTGAGCAGTTCTTC.

The chain employs TRBV10-3 and TRBJ2-1; the D call may be TRBD1 or TRBD2 (5 bases each). The CDR3 is 16 amino acids. In germline, CDR1 is ENHRY, CDR2 SYGVKD. The ends were cut back, 7 bases at V and 7 bases at J, with 23 bases in the middle. Written as DNA, the CDR3 is TGTGCCATCATTCTTACGGAGGCTAGACCAGGGAATGAGCAGTTCTTC. The encoded protein is CAIILTEARPGNEQFF.

This sequence joins TRBV6-5 and TRBJ1-4, with D maybe TRBD1 (6 bases). The CDR3 extends over 15 amino acids. The V end lost 5 bases, the J end lost 8 bases, and 18 bases lay between the germline ends. Germline CDR1 and CDR2: MNHEY and SVGAGI. The CDR3 bases are TGTGCCAGCAGTAGTGGGGGGGCGCGAGGGGAAAAACTGTTTTTT. Its translation: CASSSGGARGEKLFF.

This clone turned up a few times. The V call is TRBV9, the J call TRBJ2-7; TRBD2 agrees at 14 bases. The V and J ends lost 3 bases and 3 bases, in that order; junction bases with no gene match: 2. Per the germline V gene, CDR1 is SGDLS and CDR2 is YYNGEE. This CDR3 is built from 15 residues. CDR3 region: CASSGGLAGVYEQYF. In DNA, the CDR3 is TGTGCCAGCAGCGGGGGACTAGCGGGAGTCTACGAGCAGTACTTC.

This clone appeared a few times. V gene TRBV5-1 combines with J gene TRBJ2-7, with D maybe TRBD2 (5 bases). CDR3 length equals 14 residues. The germline V gene encodes CDR1 SGHRS and CDR2 YFSETQ. With 0 bases removed from V and 5 bases from J, the gap between germline ends came to 12 bases. CDR3 in amino acids: CASSLGGMEDEQYF. The CDR3 bases are TGCGCCAGCAGCTTGGGAGGAATGGAGGACGAGCAGTACTTC.

V and J are TRBV3-1 (or the pseudogene TRBV3-2) and TRBJ1-3, with 8 bases fitting TRBD1. This CDR3 region has 14 residues. With 1 base clipped from V and 5 bases from J, the junction kept 1 base outside the gene matches. Per the germline V gene, CDR1 is LGHDT and CDR2 is YNNKEL (reference sequence). CDR3 sequence reads: CASSQGTGRNTIYF. As DNA, the CDR3 is TGTGCCAGCAGCCAAGGGACAGGGAGAAACACCATATATTTT.

V is TRBV4-2 and J is TRBJ2-7; 8 bases line up with TRBD2. This CDR3 is 11 amino acids long. In germline, CDR1 is LGHNA, CDR2 YNFKEQ. Unmatched junction bases numbered 3, after V lost 8 bases and J lost 6 bases. This CDR3 is CASREGREQYF. In DNA form, the CDR3 reads TGTGCCAGCCGGGAGGGGCGCGAGCAGTACTTC.

This chain connects TRBV6-5 to TRBJ2-7; 11 bases are a match to TRBD2. The CDR3 spans 14 residues. The J segment lost 2 bases and the V segment lost 6 bases, leaving 3 bases of the junction unmatched. Germline V gives CDR1 MNHEY, CDR2 SVGAGI. The chain's CDR3 is CASSLAGGPYEQYF. In DNA, the CDR3 is TGTGCCAGCAGCCTAGCGGGAGGCCCCTACGAGCAGTACTTC.

The chain links TRBV4-1 to TRBJ1-5, with D uncertain. The germline V gene has CDR1 MGHRA and CDR2 YSYEKL. The ends were cut back, 0 bases at V and 7 bases at J, with 10 bases in the middle. This CDR3 comprises 14 residues. CDR3 region: CASSQDYIQQPQHF. As DNA, the CDR3 is TGCGCCAGCAGCCAAGATTACATTCAACAGCCCCAGCATTTT.

The CDR3 nucleotides are TGTGCCAGCTTAGTCCGGTCCGGGGCGGGCTACGAGCAGTACTTC. It encodes CASLVRSGAGYEQYF. The chain has TRBV19 and TRBJ2-7; D could derive from TRBD1 or TRBD2 (5 bases each). The CDR3 runs to 15 residues. Looked up from germline, CDR1 is LNHDA and CDR2 is SQIVND (reference sequence). V was cut by 9 bases and J by 3 bases, with 21 bases left in between.

V usage is TRBV6-5 and J usage is TRBJ1-3; the D is unclear. The CDR3 runs to 15 residues. Trimming took 10 bases from V and 2 from J, leaving 18 bases between them. Germline lookup yields CDR1 MNHEY and CDR2 SVGAGI. CDR3 loop: CATDNLAGAGNTIYF. DNA for the CDR3: TGTGCCACCGACAACCTCGCCGGTGCTGGAAACACCATATATTTT.

This clone has a single count. The chain uses TRBV7-6 and TRBJ1-1, with unresolved D. V was trimmed by 5 bases and J by 6 bases, leaving 7 bases between them. Germline V gene data show CDR1 as SGHVS and CDR2 as FNYEAQ. This CDR3 has 11 residues. CDR3 loop: CASSPLAEAFF. The CDR3 DNA is TGTGCCAGCAGCCCCCTTGCTGAAGCTTTCTTT.

This clone has only a few counts. This chain uses TRBV30 with TRBJ1-3; D is perhaps TRBD1 (6 bases). The CDR3 runs 13 residues. In germline, CDR1 is GTSNPN, CDR2 SVGIG (reference sequence). Trimming removed 2 bases at V and 2 bases at J, with 7 bases between. The CDR3 DNA reads TGTGCCTGGAGTACAGGGACTGGAAACACCATATATTTT. It translates to CAWSTGTGNTIYF.

The gene calls are TRBV6-5 and TRBJ2-7; 7 bases agree with TRBD1. J was trimmed by 3 bases and V by 4 bases; bases with no gene match: 9. CDR1 and CDR2 from the germline V gene are MNHEY and SVGAGI. The CDR3 has 15 amino acids. CDR3 DNA sequence: TGTGCCAGCAGTTTACACGGGACAGTCGACTACGAGCAGTACTTC. It specifies CASSLHGTVDYEQYF.